The present T cell receptor (beta chain) was sequenced within a study of cytomegalovirus exposure and HLA in healthy donors. As for this clone: Its specificity is unknown.

It was with 60 Vbeta and 13 Jbeta primers that the PCR ran. The method was immunoSEQ multiplex PCR; TCRdb's version includes in-frame clones alone and lacks a portion of them. The sample shows some 120,000 clones, almost 70% of them seen only once. Points from the study as a whole: Presence/absence comparisons presumed near-even sequencing depth among donors. A missense DCLRE1C variant was associated with V- and J-gene trimming of TCR beta chains in a later analysis, and an independent cohort replicated the association. According to a later analysis, most TCR beta chains associated with CMV appeared HLA-restricted. A few of the chains that were CMV-associated were confirmed in vitro to be specific for CMV antigens.

This TCR was sampled from a man younger than 40 in good health and CMV-seropositive. The sequencing input was PBMCs.

The CDR3 reads CASRRSMGGEETQYF. CDR3 DNA: TGTGCCAGCAGGCGAAGCATGGGGGGGGAAGAGACCCAGTACTTC. The chain employs TRBV2 and TRBJ2-5, with 7 bases aligning to TRBD2. The V gene's germline CDR1 is SNHLY and CDR2 FYNNEI. V trimming: 6 bases; J trimming: 3 bases; junction bases outside the gene matches: 10. The CDR3 has 15 residues.